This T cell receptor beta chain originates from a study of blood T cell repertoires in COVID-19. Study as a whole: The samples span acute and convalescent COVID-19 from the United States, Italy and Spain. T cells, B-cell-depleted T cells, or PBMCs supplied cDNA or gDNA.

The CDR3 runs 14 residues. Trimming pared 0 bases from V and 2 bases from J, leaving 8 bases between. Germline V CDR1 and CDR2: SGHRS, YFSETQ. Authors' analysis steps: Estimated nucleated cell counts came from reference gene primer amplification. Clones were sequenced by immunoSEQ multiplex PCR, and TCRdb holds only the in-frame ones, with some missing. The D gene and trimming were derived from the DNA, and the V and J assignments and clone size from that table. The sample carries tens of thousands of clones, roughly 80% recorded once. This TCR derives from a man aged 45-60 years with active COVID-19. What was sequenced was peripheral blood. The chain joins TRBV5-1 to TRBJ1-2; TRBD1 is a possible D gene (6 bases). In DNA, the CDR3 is TGCGCCAGCAGCTTGGGGACAGAGAACTATGGCTACACCTTC. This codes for CASSLGTENYGYTF.